This T cell receptor (beta chain) was retrieved from a study of CD8 T cells in ankylosing spondylitis. Study findings and constraints: It appeared that ankylosing spondylitis blood was characterized by a TCR beta motif of about eight highly homologous variants.

Trimming removed 7 bases from V and 2 bases from J, with 15 bases in between. Germline CDR1 and CDR2: MDHEN and SYDVKM. The CDR3 spans 15 residues. A few counts support this clonotype. Its antigen is currently unknown. A single record per CDR3 protein comes from TCRdb applying MiXCR to the 5' RACE reads. In the table there are about 460,000 distinct CDR3 sequences, approximately 5.3% of which are singletons. This clonotype was sampled from a male donor with ankylosing spondylitis. V is TRBV28 and J is TRBJ2-1; perhaps TRBD2 as D (7 bases). Specimen: blood, either unsorted or a sorted T cell fraction (not recorded which). The CDR3 nucleotides are TGTGCCAGCATTCAAGAGGGGGGGGCCTACAATGAGCAGTTCTTC. Amino acids: CASIQEGGAYNEQFF. The whole variable domain, remainder taken from reference TRBV28 and TRBJ2-1, is DVKVTQSSRYLVKRTGEKVFLECVQDMDHENMFWYRQDPGLGLRLIYFSYDVKMKEKGDIPEGYSVSREKKERFSLILESASTNQTSMYLCASIQEGGAYNEQFFGPGTRLTVL.